This T cell receptor (beta chain) was captured in a study of early T cells in non-severe SARS-CoV-2 infection. Only a few counts were recorded for this clonotype. Germline CDR1 MGHRA, CDR2 YSYEKL. The CDR3 spans 15 residues. V gave up 0 bases and J gave up 7 bases; unmatched junction bases: 1. Researchers attached unique molecular identifiers to individual cDNA molecules. From the 5' RACE reads, TCRdb called clonotypes with MiXCR, one entry per CDR3 protein. In the table there are tens of thousands of distinct CDR3 sequences, over 20% of which are singletons. The clonotype comes from an adult who was a healthcare worker with PCR-confirmed SARS-CoV-2 infection or an uninfected control (not recorded which). The sample consisted of whole blood, taken at baseline. This chain links TRBV4-1 with TRBJ1-4, with 11 nucleotides matching TRBD1. CDR3 region: CASSQDGQGAEKLFF. The DNA of the CDR3 is TGCGCCAGCAGCCAAGACGGACAGGGGGCTGAAAAACTGTTTTTT.